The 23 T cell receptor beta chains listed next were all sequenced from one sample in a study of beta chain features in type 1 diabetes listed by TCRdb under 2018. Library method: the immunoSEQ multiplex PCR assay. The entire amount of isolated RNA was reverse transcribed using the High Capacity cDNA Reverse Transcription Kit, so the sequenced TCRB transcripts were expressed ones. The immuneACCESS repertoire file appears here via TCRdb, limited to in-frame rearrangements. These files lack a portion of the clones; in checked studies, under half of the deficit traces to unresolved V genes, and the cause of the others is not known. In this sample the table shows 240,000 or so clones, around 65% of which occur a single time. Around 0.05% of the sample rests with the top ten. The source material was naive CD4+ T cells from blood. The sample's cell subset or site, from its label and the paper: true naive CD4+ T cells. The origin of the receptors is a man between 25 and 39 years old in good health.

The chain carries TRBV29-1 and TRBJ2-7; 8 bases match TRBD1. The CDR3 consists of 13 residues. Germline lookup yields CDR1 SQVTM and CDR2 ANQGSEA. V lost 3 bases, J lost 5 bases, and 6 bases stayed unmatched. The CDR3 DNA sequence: TGCAGCGTTGAGGGGACAGGAAGGGACGAGCAGTACTTC. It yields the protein CSVEGTGRDEQYF.

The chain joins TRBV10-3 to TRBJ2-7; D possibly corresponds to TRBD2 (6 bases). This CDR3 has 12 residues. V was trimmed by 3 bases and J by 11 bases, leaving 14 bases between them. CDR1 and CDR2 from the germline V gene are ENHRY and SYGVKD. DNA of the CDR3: TGTGCCATCAGTGAAGGTCCGGGAGCTGAGTACTTC. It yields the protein CAISEGPGAEYF.

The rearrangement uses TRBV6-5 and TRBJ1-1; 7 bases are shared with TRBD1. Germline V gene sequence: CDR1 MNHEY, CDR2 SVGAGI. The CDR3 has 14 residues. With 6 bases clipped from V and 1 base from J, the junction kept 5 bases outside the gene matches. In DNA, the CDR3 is TGTGCCAGCAGAACAGGGACAGAGAACACTGAAGCTTTCTTT. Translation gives CASRTGTENTEAFF.

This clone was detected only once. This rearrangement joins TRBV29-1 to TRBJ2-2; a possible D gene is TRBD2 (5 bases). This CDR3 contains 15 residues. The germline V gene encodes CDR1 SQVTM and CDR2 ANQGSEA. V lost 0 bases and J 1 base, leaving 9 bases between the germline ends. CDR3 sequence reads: CSVEDLRGNTGELFF. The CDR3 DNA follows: TGCAGCGTTGAAGATCTTCGGGGGAACACCGGGGAGCTGTTTTTT.

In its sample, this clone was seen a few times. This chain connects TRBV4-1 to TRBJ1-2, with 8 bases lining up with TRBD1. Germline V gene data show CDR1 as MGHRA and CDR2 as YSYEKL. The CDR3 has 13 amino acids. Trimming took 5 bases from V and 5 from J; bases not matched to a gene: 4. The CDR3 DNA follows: TGCGCCAGCAGCTTTCAGGGGGCGTATGGCTACACCTTC. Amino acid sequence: CASSFQGAYGYTF.

CDR3 in DNA: TGTGCCTGGAGTAGAAGCCTTAGCTCCTACGAGCAGTACTTC. Translating it yields CAWSRSLSSYEQYF. This chain uses TRBV30 with TRBJ2-7; no definite D call. Trimming took off 2 bases at V and 0 bases at J, with 11 bases between the two ends. The CDR3 is made up of 14 amino acids. Germline V CDR1 and CDR2: GTSNPN, SVGIG (reference sequence).

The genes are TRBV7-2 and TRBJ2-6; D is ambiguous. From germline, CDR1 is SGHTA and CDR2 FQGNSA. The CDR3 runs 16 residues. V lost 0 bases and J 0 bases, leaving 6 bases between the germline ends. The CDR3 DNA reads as TGTGCCAGCAGCTTAGCGCTAAGCTCTGGGGCCAACGTCCTGACTTTC. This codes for CASSLALSSGANVLTF.

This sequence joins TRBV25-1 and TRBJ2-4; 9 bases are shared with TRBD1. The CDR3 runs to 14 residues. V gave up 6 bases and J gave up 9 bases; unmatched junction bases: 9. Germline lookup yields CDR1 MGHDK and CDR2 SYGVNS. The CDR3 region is CASRAAGQGIIQYF. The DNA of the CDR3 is TGTGCCAGCAGAGCCGCGGGACAGGGCATCATTCAGTACTTC.

CDR3 in DNA: TGTGCCAGCAGCTTCGGGGGGGTGAACACTGAAGCTTTCTTT. Amino acid sequence: CASSFGGVNTEAFF. The chain is built from TRBV7-9 and TRBJ1-1; possibly TRBD1 for D (5 bases). Trimming shortened V by 3 bases and J by 0 bases, and 8 bases separated the two germline ends. Germline CDR1 SEHNR, CDR2 FQNEAQ (reference sequence). The CDR3 has 14 residues. Supplemented by reference TRBV7-9 and TRBJ1-1, the full variable domain reads DTGVSQNPRHKITKRGQNVTFRCDPISEHNRLYWYRQTLGQGPEFLTYFQNEAQLEKSRLLSDRFSAERPKGSFSTLEIQRTEQGDSAMYLCASSFGGVNTEAFFGQGTRLTVV.

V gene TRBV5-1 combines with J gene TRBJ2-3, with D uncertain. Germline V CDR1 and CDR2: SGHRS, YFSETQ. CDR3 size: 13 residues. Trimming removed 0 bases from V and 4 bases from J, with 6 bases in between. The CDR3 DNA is TGCGCCAGCAGCTTGGGGCTATCAGATACGCAGTATTTT. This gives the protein CASSLGLSDTQYF. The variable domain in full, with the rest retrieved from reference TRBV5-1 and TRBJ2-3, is KAGVTQTPRYLIKTRGQQVTLSCSPISGHRSVSWYQQTPGQGLQFLFEYFSETQRNKGNFPGRFSGRQFSNSRSEMNVSTLELGDSALYLCASSLGLSDTQYFGPGTRLTVL.

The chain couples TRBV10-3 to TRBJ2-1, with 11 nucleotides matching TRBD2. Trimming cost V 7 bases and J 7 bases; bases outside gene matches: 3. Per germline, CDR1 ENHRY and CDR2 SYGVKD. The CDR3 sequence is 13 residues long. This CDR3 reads CAITSGGLNEQFF. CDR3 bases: TGTGCCATCACTAGCGGGGGGTTAAATGAGCAGTTCTTC.

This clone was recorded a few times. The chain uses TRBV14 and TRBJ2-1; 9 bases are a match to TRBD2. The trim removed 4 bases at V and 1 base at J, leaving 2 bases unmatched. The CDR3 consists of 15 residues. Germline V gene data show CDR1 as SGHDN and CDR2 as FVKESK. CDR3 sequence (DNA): TGTGCCAGCAGCCCCGCGGGGGGGTCCTACAATGAGCAGTTCTTC. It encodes CASSPAGGSYNEQFF.

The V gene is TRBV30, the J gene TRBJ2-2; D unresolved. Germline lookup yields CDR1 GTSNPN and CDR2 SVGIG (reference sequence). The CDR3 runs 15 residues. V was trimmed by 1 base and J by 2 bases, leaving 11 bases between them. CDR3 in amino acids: CAWSEGVGNTGELFF. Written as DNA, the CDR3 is TGTGCCTGGAGTGAGGGTGTGGGCAACACCGGGGAGCTGTTTTTT.

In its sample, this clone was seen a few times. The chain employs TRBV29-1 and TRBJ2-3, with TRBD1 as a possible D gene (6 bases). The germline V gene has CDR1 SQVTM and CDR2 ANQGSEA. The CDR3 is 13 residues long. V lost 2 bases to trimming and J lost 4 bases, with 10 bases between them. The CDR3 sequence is CSVEKGVPDTQYF. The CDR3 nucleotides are TGCAGCGTTGAAAAGGGGGTCCCAGATACGCAGTATTTT.

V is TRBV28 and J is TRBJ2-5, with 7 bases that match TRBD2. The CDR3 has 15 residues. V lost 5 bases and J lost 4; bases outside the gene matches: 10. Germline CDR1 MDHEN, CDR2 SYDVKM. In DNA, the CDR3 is TGTGCCAGCAGTCTCGGGCGGGAGAGGAGAGAGACCCAGTACTTC. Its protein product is CASSLGRERRETQYF.

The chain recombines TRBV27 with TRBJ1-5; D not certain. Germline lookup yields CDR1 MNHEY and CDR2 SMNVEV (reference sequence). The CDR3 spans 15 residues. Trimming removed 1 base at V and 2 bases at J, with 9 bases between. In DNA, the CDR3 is TGTGCCAGCAGTTTATGGGGTGAAGGCAATCAGCCCCAGCATTTT. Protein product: CASSLWGEGNQPQHF.

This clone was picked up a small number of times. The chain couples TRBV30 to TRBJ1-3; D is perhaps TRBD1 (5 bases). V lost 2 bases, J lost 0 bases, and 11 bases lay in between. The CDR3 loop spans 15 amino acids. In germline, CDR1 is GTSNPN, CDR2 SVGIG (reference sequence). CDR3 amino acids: CAWSLGGASGNTIYF. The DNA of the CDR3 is TGTGCCTGGAGTTTGGGTGGGGCCTCTGGAAACACCATATATTTT.

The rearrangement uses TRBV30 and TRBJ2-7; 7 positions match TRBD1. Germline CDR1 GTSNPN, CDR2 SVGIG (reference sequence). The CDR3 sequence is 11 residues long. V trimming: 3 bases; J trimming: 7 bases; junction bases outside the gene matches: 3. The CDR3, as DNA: TGTGCCTGGAGCGGGACAGAAGAGCAGTACTTC. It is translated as CAWSGTEEQYF.

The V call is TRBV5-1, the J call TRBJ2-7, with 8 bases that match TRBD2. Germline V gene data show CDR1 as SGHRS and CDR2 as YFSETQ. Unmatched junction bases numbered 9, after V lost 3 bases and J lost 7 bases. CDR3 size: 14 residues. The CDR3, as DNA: TGCGCCAGCAGCTCGTCGGGACGGGAGGGTGAGCAGTACTTC. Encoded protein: CASSSSGREGEQYF.

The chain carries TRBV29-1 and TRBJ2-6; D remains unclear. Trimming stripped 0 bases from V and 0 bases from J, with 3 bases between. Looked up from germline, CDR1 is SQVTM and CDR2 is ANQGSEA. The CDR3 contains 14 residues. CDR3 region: CSVEDRSGANVLTF. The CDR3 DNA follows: TGCAGCGTTGAAGACCGCTCTGGGGCCAACGTCCTGACTTTC.

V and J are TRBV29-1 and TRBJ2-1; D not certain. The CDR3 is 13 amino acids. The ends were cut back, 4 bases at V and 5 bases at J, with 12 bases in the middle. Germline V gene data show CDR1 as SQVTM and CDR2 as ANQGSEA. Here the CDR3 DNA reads TGCAGCGTTGGAGGCAAGATGAACAATGAGCAGTTCTTC. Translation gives CSVGGKMNNEQFF.

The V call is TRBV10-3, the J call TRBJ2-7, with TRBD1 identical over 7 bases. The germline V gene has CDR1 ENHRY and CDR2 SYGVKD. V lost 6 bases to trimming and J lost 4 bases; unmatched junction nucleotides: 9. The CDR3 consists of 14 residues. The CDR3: CAISPDRAGYEQYF. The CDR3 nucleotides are TGTGCCATCAGCCCAGACAGGGCTGGATACGAGCAGTACTTC.

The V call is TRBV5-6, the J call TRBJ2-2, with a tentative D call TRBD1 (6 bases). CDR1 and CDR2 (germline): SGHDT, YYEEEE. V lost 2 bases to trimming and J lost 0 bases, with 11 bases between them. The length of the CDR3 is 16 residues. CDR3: CASSLPGHANTGELFF. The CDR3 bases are TGTGCCAGCAGCTTACCGGGACACGCGAACACCGGGGAGCTGTTTTTT.